The 30 T cell receptor beta chains below were found in one sample sequenced in a study of T cell changes during pregnancy in multiple sclerosis. The protocol was immunoSEQ multiplex PCR, while the TCRdb copy is restricted to in-frame clones and leaves out a portion. The sample holds 58,000 or so clones, 92% seen once. The sequences come from peripheral blood, collected in the first trimester of pregnancy. Every receptor here comes from a female donor with multiple sclerosis, enrolled in a pregnancy study.

The chain couples TRBV19 to TRBJ2-2, with 9 bases that match TRBD2. Germline values: CDR1 LNHDA, CDR2 SQIVND (reference sequence). J lost 7 bases, V lost 7 bases, and 10 bases had no gene match. This CDR3 has 15 amino acids. The CDR3 DNA reads as TGTGCCAGTATTAGTAGCGGGAGATTAGGCGGGGAGCTGTTTTTT. This gives the protein CASISSGRLGGELFF.

The chain joins TRBV9 to TRBJ2-1; 7 nucleotides line up with TRBD1. J gave up 14 bases and V 4 bases, and 12 bases lay outside the gene matches. Germline V lookup: CDR1 SGDLS, CDR2 YYNGEE. The CDR3 is made up of 13 amino acids. The CDR3 DNA is TGTGCCAGCAGCCCCCGGGAAGGGGGCGCGGAGTTCTTC. Protein: CASSPREGGAEFF. Complete variable domain (other parts from reference TRBV9 and TRBJ2-1): DSGVTQTPKHLITATGQRVTLRCSPRSGDLSVYWYQQSLDQGLQFLIQYYNGEERAKGNILERFSAQQFPDLHSELNLSSLELGDSALYFCASSPREGGAEFFGPGTRLTVL.

This clone was found once. The chain links TRBV9 to TRBJ2-6, with 8 bases lining up with TRBD2. The CDR3 length is 17 residues. V dropped 3 bases and J dropped 0; count of bases not matched to a gene: 5. Germline loops: CDR1 SGDLS, CDR2 YYNGEE. CDR3: CASSATGGGSGANVLTF. CDR3 coding DNA: TGTGCCAGCAGCGCGACGGGAGGGGGCTCTGGGGCCAACGTCCTGACTTTC.

This chain connects TRBV18 to TRBJ1-3; tentative D call: TRBD1 (5 bases). The V gene's germline CDR1 is KGHSH and CDR2 LQKENI. The length of the CDR3 is 15 residues. Trimming stripped 3 bases from V and 0 bases from J, with 9 bases between. The CDR3 DNA is TGTGCCAGCTCACCCGTGACAGTCTCTGGAAACACCATATATTTT. It specifies CASSPVTVSGNTIYF.

This clone has just one count. The chain uses TRBV4-3 and TRBJ2-6; TRBD1 is a possible D gene (5 bases). V lost 0 bases to trimming and J lost 4 bases, with 10 bases between them. CDR3 length: 16 residues. CDR1 is LGHNA and CDR2 is YSLEER in the germline V gene. The CDR3 DNA follows: TGCGCCAGCAGCCAAGATGGCAGGGCCGGGGCCAACGTCCTGACTTTC. Amino acids: CASSQDGRAGANVLTF.

This chain's CDR3 is CASSSLVGDTQYF. The CDR3 DNA reads TGTGCCAGCAGCTCTCTAGTGGGAGATACGCAGTATTTT. V and J are TRBV14 and TRBJ2-3; D gene uncertain. Germline CDR1 is SGHDN and CDR2 is FVKESK. Trimming stripped 5 bases from V and 5 bases from J, with 11 bases between. The CDR3 extends over 13 amino acids. The full variable domain, in which reference TRBV14 and TRBJ2-3 provide the parts outside the CDR3, is EAGVTQFPSHSVIEKGQTVTLRCDPISGHDNLYWYRRVMGKEIKFLLHFVKESKQDESGMPNNRFLAERTGGTYSTLKVQPAELEDSGVYFCASSSLVGDTQYFGPGTRLTVL.

This chain uses TRBV28 with TRBJ1-2, with 11 bases matching TRBD1. This CDR3 contains 17 residues. Germline V gene data show CDR1 as MDHEN and CDR2 as SYDVKM. J lost 5 bases, V lost 6 bases, and 14 bases had no gene match. CDR3 residues: CASSEPGQGVYYYGYTF. CDR3 DNA sequence: TGTGCCAGCAGCGAACCGGGACAGGGGGTTTATTATTATGGCTACACCTTC.

J is TRBJ1-5 and V is TRBV27; possible D gene TRBD1, 6 bases. The germline CDR1 and CDR2 sequences are MNHEY and SMNVEV (reference sequence). This CDR3 contains 14 residues. Trimming pared 1 base from V and 5 bases from J, leaving 9 bases between. The CDR3 sequence is CASSLLGADQPQHF. CDR3 nucleotides: TGTGCCAGCAGTTTATTGGGGGCGGATCAGCCCCAGCATTTT.

The table lists this clone with a count of one. The chain couples TRBV10-3 to TRBJ1-1; D is ambiguous. CDR1 ENHRY and CDR2 SYGVKD come from the germline V gene. The CDR3 has 15 residues. Trimming pared 1 base from V and 1 base from J, leaving 10 bases between. The CDR3 is CAISEFDSGNTEAFF. The CDR3 DNA is TGTGCCATCAGTGAGTTCGACTCTGGGAACACTGAAGCTTTCTTT.

The CDR3 sequence: CASSLATGGDQPQHF. CDR3 DNA: TGTGCCAGCAGCCTCGCGACAGGGGGCGATCAGCCCCAGCATTTT. V is TRBV4-2 and J is TRBJ1-5; 10 nucleotides agree with TRBD1. This CDR3 has 15 residues. Trimming took 4 bases from V and 5 from J; bases not matched to a gene: 5. CDR1 is LGHNA, CDR2 YNFKEQ, per germline.

The V call is TRBV6-6, the J call TRBJ2-3; 10 bases align to TRBD1. The germline V gene has CDR1 MNHNY and CDR2 SVGAGI (reference sequence). V gave up 2 bases and J gave up 5 bases; unmatched junction bases: 4. This CDR3 comprises 15 residues. The CDR3 region is CASSYGGTGEDTQYF. In DNA form, the CDR3 reads TGTGCCAGCAGTTACGGGGGGACAGGGGAAGATACGCAGTATTTT.

The chain links TRBV15 to TRBJ2-3; D is possibly TRBD2 (6 bases). The CDR3 is 15 residues long. CDR1 is LNHNV and CDR2 is YYDKDF in the germline V gene (reference sequence). The V end was cut by 0 bases, the J end by 5 bases, with 12 bases between. In nucleotides, the CDR3 is TGTGCCACCAGCAGAGACGGAACGGGAGTAGATACGCAGTATTTT. Amino acids: CATSRDGTGVDTQYF.

This sequence joins TRBV7-9 and TRBJ2-1; 12 positions match TRBD2. J gave up 5 bases and V 2 bases, and 4 bases lay outside the gene matches. The CDR3 length is 16 residues. The germline CDR1 and CDR2 sequences are SEHNR and FQNEAQ (reference sequence). The CDR3 here is CASSLPGLAGHNEQFF. The DNA for the CDR3 is TGTGCCAGCAGCTTACCCGGACTAGCGGGACACAATGAGCAGTTCTTC.

This sequence joins TRBV10-1 and TRBJ2-5; D perhaps matches TRBD2 (5 bases). This CDR3 has 13 amino acids. Germline values: CDR1 WNHNN, CDR2 SYGVQD (reference sequence). Trimming pared 3 bases from V and 4 bases from J, leaving 9 bases between. CDR3 nucleotide sequence: TGCGCCAGCAGTGATCGGGGTTTAGAGACCCAGTACTTC. It translates to CASSDRGLETQYF.

CDR3 bases: TGTGCCAGTAGTATAAAACCCCAGGGGAGGGACAATGAGCAGTTCTTC. This codes for CASSIKPQGRDNEQFF. The J gene is TRBJ2-1, the V gene TRBV19, with a possible D match to TRBD2 (7 bases). V was trimmed by 2 bases and J by 5 bases, leaving 16 bases between them. The CDR3 runs to 16 residues. Germline CDR1 LNHDA, CDR2 SQIVND (reference sequence).

The sample holds one count of this clone. CDR3 residues: CASSQEVAWREQFF. The CDR3 nucleotides read TGCGCCAGCAGCCAAGAAGTAGCGTGGAGAGAGCAGTTCTTC. The genes are TRBV4-3 and TRBJ2-1; tentatively, D is TRBD2 (5 bases). CDR3 length equals 14 residues. Germline loops: CDR1 LGHNA, CDR2 YSLEER. V was clipped by 0 bases and J by 10 bases, with 13 bases between them.

The chain recombines TRBV7-9 with TRBJ1-1; D possibly corresponds to TRBD1 (6 bases). CDR1 and CDR2 from the germline V gene are SEHNR and FQNEAQ (reference sequence). This CDR3 is built from 14 residues. V dropped 1 base and J dropped 1 base, with 7 bases sitting between them. The CDR3 sequence: CASSLVQGNTEAFF. CDR3 in DNA: TGTGCCAGCAGCTTAGTACAGGGGAACACTGAAGCTTTCTTT.

The chain couples TRBV7-9 to TRBJ2-5, with TRBD2 as a possible D gene (6 bases). V lost 3 bases, J lost 2 bases, and 10 bases lay in between. In germline, CDR1 is SEHNR, CDR2 FQNEAQ (reference sequence). CDR3 length equals 14 residues. The CDR3 bases are TGTGCCAGCAGCTTGTTGGCGGGACAAGAGACCCAGTACTTC. This encodes CASSLLAGQETQYF.

CDR3 in amino acids: CASSQKDRERYEQYF. The CDR3 DNA follows: TGTGCCAGCAGTCAAAAGGACAGGGAGCGCTACGAGCAGTACTTC. The chain has TRBV11-2 and TRBJ2-7, with 8 bases lining up with TRBD1. The V segment lost 6 bases and the J segment 3 bases; nucleotides outside the gene matches: 10. From germline, CDR1 is SGHAT and CDR2 FQNNGV. The CDR3 runs 15 residues.

This chain links TRBV6-1 with TRBJ2-7; a weak D match, TRBD1 (5 bases). V gave up 2 bases and J gave up 4 bases, with 15 bases separating them. Germline CDR1 is MNHNS and CDR2 is SASEGT. The CDR3 has 15 residues. DNA for the CDR3: TGTGCCAGCAGTGAAAATGCAGGGTTGGGGTACGAGCAGTACTTC. Translation: CASSENAGLGYEQYF.

V gene TRBV19 combines with J gene TRBJ2-7, with 11 bases that match TRBD1. There are 16 residues in the CDR3. V gave up 6 bases and J gave up 0 bases; unmatched junction bases: 7. Germline V gives CDR1 LNHDA, CDR2 SQIVND (reference sequence). In DNA, the CDR3 is TGTGCCAGTAGAACTACCGGGACAGGGGGCTCCTACGAGCAGTACTTC. This codes for CASRTTGTGGSYEQYF. The full variable domain, with the rest looked up from reference TRBV19 and TRBJ2-7, is DGGITQSPKYLFRKEGQNVTLSCEQNLNHDAMYWYRQDPGQGLRLIYYSQIVNDFQKGDIAEGYSVSREKKESFPLTVTSAQKNPTAFYLCASRTTGTGGSYEQYFGPGTRLTVT.

The chain couples TRBV7-9 to TRBJ2-1; 9 nucleotides agree with TRBD2. The CDR3 runs 15 residues. V lost 3 bases and J lost 6; bases outside the gene matches: 6. Germline loops: CDR1 SEHNR, CDR2 FQNEAQ (reference sequence). The CDR3 loop reads CASSLGLAGINEQFF. For the CDR3, the DNA is TGTGCCAGCAGCTTGGGACTAGCAGGGATCAATGAGCAGTTCTTC. The full variable domain, with the rest looked up from reference TRBV7-9 and TRBJ2-1, is DTGVSQNPRHKITKRGQNVTFRCDPISEHNRLYWYRQTLGQGPEFLTYFQNEAQLEKSRLLSDRFSAERPKGSFSTLEIQRTEQGDSAMYLCASSLGLAGINEQFFGPGTRLTVL.

V is TRBV6-5 and J is TRBJ1-2; 8 bases are shared with TRBD1. In germline, CDR1 is MNHEY, CDR2 SVGAGI. Trimming cost V 4 bases and J 6 bases; bases outside gene matches: 1. The CDR3 consists of 12 residues. CDR3 sequence reads: CASSSTGDGYTF. The CDR3 nucleotides read TGTGCCAGCAGTTCGACAGGGGATGGCTACACCTTC.

This CDR3 reads CASSLGETRRLLNREQYF. The DNA for the CDR3 is TGTGCCAGCAGCTTGGGGGAGACTAGGCGCCTATTAAACCGGGAGCAGTACTTC. The gene calls are TRBV5-6 and TRBJ2-7; TRBD2 might be the D (6 bases). Looked up from germline, CDR1 is SGHDT and CDR2 is YYEEEE. V was trimmed by 0 bases and J by 7 bases, leaving 26 bases between them. The CDR3 has 18 residues. Based on the CDR3 plus reference TRBV5-6 and TRBJ2-7, the full variable domain is DAGVTQSPTHLIKTRGQQVTLRCSPKSGHDTVSWYQQALGQGPQFIFQYYEEEERQRGNFPDRFSGHQFPNYSSELNVNALLLGDSALYLCASSLGETRRLLNREQYFGPGTRLTVT.

The rearrangement joins TRBV29-1 to TRBJ2-7, with 11 bases identical to TRBD2. Germline trimming cut 5 bases from V and 6 bases from J; bases unmatched to any gene: 12. CDR3 length: 15 residues. Germline CDR1 SQVTM, CDR2 ANQGSEA. The CDR3: CSVTPTSGRSSEQYF. DNA for the CDR3: TGCAGCGTTACTCCCACTAGCGGGAGATCGTCCGAGCAGTACTTC.

V is TRBV9 and J is TRBJ2-1, with D possibly TRBD2 on 6 matching bases. Trimming took off 0 bases at V and 4 bases at J, with 14 bases between the two ends. Germline V gives CDR1 SGDLS, CDR2 YYNGEE. The CDR3 has 16 amino acids. Written as DNA, the CDR3 is TGTGCCAGCAGCGTAGAGGGCCGGGGAGGATACAATGAGCAGTTCTTC. Translating gives CASSVEGRGGYNEQFF.

The chain couples TRBV10-3 to TRBJ1-3; a possible D gene is TRBD1 (5 bases). Germline V gene data show CDR1 as ENHRY and CDR2 as SYGVKD. V was trimmed by 5 bases and J by 1 base, leaving 12 bases between them. The CDR3 length is 15 residues. CDR3 in DNA: TGTGCCATCAGTAGCCCCGGGGGGTCTGGAAACACCATATATTTT. It translates to CAISSPGGSGNTIYF.

V usage is TRBV4-2 and J usage is TRBJ2-3; 7 bases are shared with TRBD2. Germline V gene lookup returns CDR1 LGHNA and CDR2 YNFKEQ. This CDR3 spans 17 amino acids. With 1 base clipped from V and 1 base from J, the junction kept 8 bases outside the gene matches. The CDR3 bases are TGTGCCAGCAGCCAAGTTTCGCGCGGGAGCGGCACAGATACGCAGTATTTT. Protein product: CASSQVSRGSGTDTQYF.

The rearrangement joins TRBV6-5 to TRBJ1-2; D might be TRBD1 (5 bases). CDR3 length: 13 residues. Deletions cut 7 bases from V and 4 bases from J, with 13 bases between. CDR1 is MNHEY, CDR2 SVGAGI, per germline. The CDR3 DNA sequence: TGTGCCAGCACCCCCCACGGGGGCTATGGCTACACCTTC. Translated: CASTPHGGYGYTF.

The rearrangement joins TRBV5-1 to TRBJ2-6, with a weak D call TRBD1 (6 bases). CDR1 SGHRS and CDR2 YFSETQ come from the germline V gene. Trimming left V 6 bases short and J 0 bases short, with 16 bases between. The CDR3 has 17 residues. For the CDR3, the DNA is TGCGCCAGCACGGCCGGGACAACCACCTCTGGGGCCAACGTCCTGACTTTC. It specifies CASTAGTTTSGANVLTF. Full variable domain (outside the CDR3, taken from reference TRBV5-1 and TRBJ2-6): KAGVTQTPRYLIKTRGQQVTLSCSPISGHRSVSWYQQTPGQGLQFLFEYFSETQRNKGNFPGRFSGRQFSNSRSEMNVSTLELGDSALYLCASTAGTTTSGANVLTFGAGSRLTVL.